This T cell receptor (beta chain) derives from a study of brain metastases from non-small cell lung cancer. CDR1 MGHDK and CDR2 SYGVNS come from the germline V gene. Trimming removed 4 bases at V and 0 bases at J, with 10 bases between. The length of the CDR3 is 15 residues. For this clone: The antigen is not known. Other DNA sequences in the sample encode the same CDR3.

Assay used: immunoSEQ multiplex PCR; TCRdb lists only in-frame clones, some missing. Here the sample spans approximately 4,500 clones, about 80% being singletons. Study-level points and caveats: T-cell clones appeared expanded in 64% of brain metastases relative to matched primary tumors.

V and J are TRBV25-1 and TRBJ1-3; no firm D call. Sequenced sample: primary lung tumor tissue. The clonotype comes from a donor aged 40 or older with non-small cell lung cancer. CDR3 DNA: TGTGCCAGCAGTGCAGGAGGCCTCTCTGGAAACACCATATATTTT. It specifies CASSAGGLSGNTIYF.